This T cell receptor (beta chain) was sequenced in a study of post-analysis software for immune sequencing data. Regarding the study as a whole: Among roughly five TRBV segments more frequent in patients than controls were TRBV5-6, TRBV5-1 and TRBV20-1.

For this clonotype: Its antigen is not known.

The CDR3 is 16 residues long. Trimming removed 5 bases from V and 2 bases from J; junction bases left unmatched: 10. The germline V gene encodes CDR1 SEHNR and CDR2 FQNEAQ (reference sequence). Carried by the TCR beta cDNA libraries were unique molecular identifiers. The authors obtained 400,000 to 600,000 cDNA molecules from around 0.96 to 9.9 million T cells. TCRdb reprocessed the PCR reads with MiXCR, giving one entry per CDR3 protein. The data show about 430,000 distinct CDR3 sequences, approximately 42% seen once. The rearrangement links TRBV7-9 to TRBJ2-3; 7 bases fit TRBD2. The source of this sequence is a girl aged 2-10 years with multiple sclerosis. The material sequenced was blood. This chain's CDR3 is CASSEPAGPYTDTQYF. CDR3 nucleotide sequence: TGTGCCAGCAGCGAACCAGCGGGGCCTTACACAGATACGCAGTATTTT.